Included here is one T cell receptor beta chain sequence, with context. As yet, its antigen is unknown. At one boundary the junction diverges from the germline segment, which might be a read error. This specimen belongs to a study of CD8+ T cells in alopecia areata. About the research overall: Treated patients swallowed 5 to 10 mg of oral tofacitinib twice daily. A 6-month off-drug phase came after tofacitinib, which had lasted 6 to 18 months.

The researchers isolated CD4+ and CD8+ T cells from PBMCs by sorting. The germline CDR1 and CDR2 sequences are SQVTM and ANQGSEA. This CDR3 comprises 13 residues. Sequencing used cDNA as its template, made by extracting RNA and reverse transcribing it. The method was immunoSEQ multiplex PCR; TCRdb's version includes in-frame clones alone and lacks a portion of them. This sample carries about 98,000 clones, roughly 42% of them seen once, and the ten largest clones take 0.75% to 0.9%. Study outcomes and limitations: Lesional scalp displayed greater clonality than normal scalp, most notably in alopecia totalis/universalis.

V usage is TRBV29-1 and J usage is TRBJ2-7; D may be TRBD2 (5 bases). This clonotype was sampled from a human donor with alopecia areata. The sequencing input was CD4+ T cells sorted from blood. The CDR3 DNA reads TGCAGCGTAGAAGGCCGGGGAAGGAGCGAGCAGTACTTC. Translating gives CSVEGRGRSEQYF.